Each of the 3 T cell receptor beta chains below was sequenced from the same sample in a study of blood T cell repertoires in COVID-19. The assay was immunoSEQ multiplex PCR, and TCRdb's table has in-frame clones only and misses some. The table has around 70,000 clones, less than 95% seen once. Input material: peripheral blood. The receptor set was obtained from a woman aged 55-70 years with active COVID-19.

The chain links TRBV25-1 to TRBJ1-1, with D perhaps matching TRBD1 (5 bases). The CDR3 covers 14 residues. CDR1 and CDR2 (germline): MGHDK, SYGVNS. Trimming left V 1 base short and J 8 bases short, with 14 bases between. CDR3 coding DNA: TGTGCCAGCAGTGAATCAGGGAGGGGTTGGGAAGCTTTCTTT. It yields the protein CASSESGRGWEAFF.

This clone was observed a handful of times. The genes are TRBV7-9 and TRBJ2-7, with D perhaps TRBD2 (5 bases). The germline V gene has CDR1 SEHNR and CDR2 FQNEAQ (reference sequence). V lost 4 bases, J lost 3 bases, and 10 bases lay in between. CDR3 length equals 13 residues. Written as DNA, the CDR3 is TGTGCCAGCAGCTCCGGACTCGGCTACGAGCAGTACTTC. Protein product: CASSSGLGYEQYF.

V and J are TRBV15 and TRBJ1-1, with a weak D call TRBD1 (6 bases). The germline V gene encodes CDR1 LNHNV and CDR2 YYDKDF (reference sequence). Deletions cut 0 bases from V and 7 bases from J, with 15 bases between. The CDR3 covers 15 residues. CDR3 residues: CATSRDGGGGSEAFF. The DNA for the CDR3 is TGTGCCACCAGCAGAGATGGGGGAGGGGGGAGTGAAGCTTTCTTT.